One and the same sample provided the 22 T cell receptor beta chains below, sequenced in a study of blood T cell repertoires in COVID-19. The protocol was immunoSEQ multiplex PCR, while the TCRdb copy is restricted to in-frame clones and leaves out a portion. The sample shows 77,000 or so clones, roughly four fifths of them seen only once. The sequencing input was peripheral blood. Source of these receptors: a woman of 80 years or more with active or convalescent COVID-19.

The chain combines TRBV6-6 with TRBJ1-6; D unresolved. Germline V lookup: CDR1 MNHNY, CDR2 SVGAGI (reference sequence). This CDR3 comprises 15 residues. Trimming shortened V by 0 bases and J by 5 bases, and 8 bases separated the two germline ends. The CDR3 reads CASSYSTGDNSPLHF. CDR3 bases: TGTGCCAGCAGTTACTCGACCGGGGATAATTCACCCCTCCACTTT.

This clone showed up many times. The chain recombines TRBV30 with TRBJ2-1; 7 nucleotides agree with TRBD2. Germline V lookup: CDR1 GTSNPN, CDR2 SVGIG (reference sequence). The CDR3 is 15 amino acids. V shed 3 bases, J shed 5 bases, and the junction held 10 bases outside the gene matches. The CDR3 reads CAWSGDYRFNNEQFF. The CDR3 DNA is TGTGCCTGGAGCGGGGACTACCGCTTTAACAATGAGCAGTTCTTC. Filled out from reference TRBV30 and TRBJ2-1, the complete variable domain reads SQTIHQWPATLVQPVGSPLSLECTVEGTSNPNLYWYRQAAGRGLQLLFYSVGIGQISSEVPQNLSASRPQDRQFILSSKKLLLSDSGFYLCAWSGDYRFNNEQFFGPGTRLTVL.

Written as DNA, the CDR3 is TGTGCCCCCAGCTTAGGTCAGGGGAACACTGAAGCTTTCTTT. Translating gives CAPSLGQGNTEAFF. The rearrangement uses TRBV7-9 and TRBJ1-1; D perhaps matches TRBD1 (5 bases). From germline, CDR1 is SEHNR and CDR2 FQNEAQ (reference sequence). Trimming took 11 bases from V and 1 from J, leaving 17 bases between them. CDR3 length equals 14 residues.

The chain has TRBV2 and TRBJ1-2; D call uncertain. The CDR3 length is 15 residues. Trimming removed 5 bases from V and 3 bases from J, with 16 bases in between. The germline V gene encodes CDR1 SNHLY and CDR2 FYNNEI. The CDR3 protein is CASSWNGDGDYGYTF. The CDR3 DNA sequence: TGTGCCAGCAGTTGGAACGGGGATGGTGACTATGGCTACACCTTC.

A few counts support this clone. For the CDR3, the DNA is TGTGCCAGCAGCTTCTCGGGACAGGGCCTTGATCAGCCCCAGCATTTT. It translates to CASSFSGQGLDQPQHF. The rearrangement links TRBV5-6 to TRBJ1-5; 9 nucleotides agree with TRBD1. The trim removed 2 bases at V and 5 bases at J, leaving 8 bases unmatched. From germline, CDR1 is SGHDT and CDR2 YYEEEE. CDR3 length: 16 amino acids.

This chain's CDR3 is CSADRDLIMNTEAFF. The CDR3 DNA follows: TGCAGCGCCGACAGGGACCTGATTATGAACACTGAAGCTTTCTTT. The chain is built from TRBV29-1 and TRBJ1-1; 7 nucleotides match TRBD1. CDR1 and CDR2 from the germline V gene are SQVTM and ANQGSEA. The V and J ends lost 7 bases and 0 bases, in that order; junction bases with no gene match: 11. This CDR3 is 15 amino acids long.

This clone was observed once. The CDR3 nucleotides are TGTGCCAGCAGCCTCGACAGGGGGAGCGGCACTGAAGCTTTCTTT. Translating gives CASSLDRGSGTEAFF. The rearrangement links TRBV7-9 to TRBJ1-1, with TRBD1 matching over 9 bases. The CDR3 is made up of 15 amino acids. Trimming at V came to 5 bases and at J to 4 bases, leaving 8 bases not matched to a gene. Per the germline V gene, CDR1 is SEHNR and CDR2 is FQNEAQ (reference sequence).

The rearrangement uses TRBV7-2 and TRBJ1-4; 8 bases are a match to TRBD1. V was clipped by 1 base and J by 5 bases; unmatched bases: 0. The CDR3 consists of 14 residues. Germline-derived CDR1 and CDR2 are SGHTA and FQGNSA. For the CDR3, the DNA is TGTGCCAGCAGCTTAGGACAGGGGAATGAAAAACTGTTTTTT. It encodes CASSLGQGNEKLFF.

CDR3 amino acids: CASSLDFRGRETQYF. The CDR3 DNA is TGTGCCAGCAGCTTAGATTTCAGGGGCCGGGAGACCCAGTACTTC. The chain joins TRBV7-8 to TRBJ2-5, with D perhaps matching TRBD1 (6 bases). Trimming stripped 1 base from V and 5 bases from J, with 14 bases between. Germline CDR1 SGHVS, CDR2 FQNEAQ. The CDR3 is 15 residues long.

The rearrangement uses TRBV9 and TRBJ2-2; 8 bases are a match to TRBD1. V dropped 5 bases and J dropped 6; count of bases not matched to a gene: 6. CDR1 and CDR2 (germline): SGDLS, YYNGEE. CDR3 length: 14 residues. CDR3 residues: CASRFGQGPGELFF. The CDR3 DNA follows: TGTGCCAGCAGGTTCGGACAGGGTCCCGGGGAGCTGTTTTTT.

V is TRBV24-1 and J is TRBJ2-3, with D possibly matching TRBD2 (5 bases). The V gene's germline CDR1 is KGHDR and CDR2 SFDVKD. The CDR3 sequence is 15 residues long. The germline V and J ends were trimmed by 0 bases and 3 bases, with 9 bases remaining between them. The CDR3 region is CATSDLRGGTDTQYF. Written as DNA, the CDR3 is TGTGCCACCAGTGATTTGCGCGGCGGGACAGATACGCAGTATTTT.

The rearrangement uses TRBV4-1 and TRBJ1-1; TRBD1 matches 8 bases. The V and J ends lost 3 bases and 11 bases, in that order; junction bases with no gene match: 14. The CDR3 loop spans 15 amino acids. The germline gives CDR1 MGHRA, CDR2 YSYEKL. CDR3 sequence reads: CASSQEGGRTGRAFF. CDR3 nucleotide sequence: TGCGCCAGCAGCCAGGAGGGGGGAAGGACAGGGCGGGCTTTCTTT.

This chain joins TRBV12-3 or TRBV12-4 and TRBJ1-3, with 9 nucleotides matching TRBD1. J gave up 7 bases and V 10 bases, and 8 bases lay outside the gene matches. The CDR3 covers 13 residues. The CDR3 here is CATQTGGLNTIYF. The CDR3 DNA follows: TGTGCCACCCAGACAGGGGGGTTGAACACCATATATTTT.

The chain links TRBV6-5 to TRBJ2-4; 9 bases are shared with TRBD2. This CDR3 region has 14 residues. The ends lost 6 bases at V and 5 bases at J; junction bases unmatched: 5. CDR1 is MNHEY, CDR2 SVGAGI, per germline. The DNA of the CDR3 is TGTGCCAGCAGCCCGGGACTAGCTGAAAACATTCAGTACTTC. It specifies CASSPGLAENIQYF.

In this sample, this clone is medium-sized. The J gene is TRBJ1-2, the V gene TRBV6-2 or TRBV6-3; perhaps TRBD1 as D (5 bases). The CDR3 contains 12 residues. Trimming shortened V by 3 bases and J by 7 bases, and 9 bases separated the two germline ends. CDR1 is MNHEY and CDR2 is SVGEGT in the germline V gene. CDR3 nucleotide sequence: TGTGCCAGCAGTTATTTGGGGGGTGGCTACACCTTC. Encoded protein: CASSYLGGGYTF.

The rearrangement links TRBV30 to TRBJ2-5; 10 nucleotides line up with TRBD2. The CDR3 is 16 amino acids. Germline values: CDR1 GTSNPN, CDR2 SVGIG (reference sequence). The ends lost 2 bases at V and 2 bases at J; junction bases unmatched: 8. CDR3 nucleotides: TGTGCCTGGAGTCCAGCGGGGGGGCCGGGGCAAGAGACCCAGTACTTC. Translation: CAWSPAGGPGQETQYF.

The rearrangement joins TRBV5-1 to TRBJ1-4; D is unclear. The germline gives CDR1 SGHRS, CDR2 YFSETQ. V lost 2 bases to trimming and J lost 3 bases, with 5 bases between them. This CDR3 is built from 13 residues. Written as DNA, the CDR3 is TGCGCCAGCAGCTTTCAGGCTAATGAAAAACTGTTTTTT. Translating it yields CASSFQANEKLFF.

The chain joins TRBV20-1 to TRBJ2-5; no definite D call. The CDR3 consists of 11 residues. The V gene's germline CDR1 is DFQATT and CDR2 SNEGSKA (reference sequence). V was cut by 8 bases and J by 4 bases, with 11 bases left in between. The CDR3 region is CSSTERETQYF. The CDR3 DNA reads TGCAGTTCGACTGAAAGAGAGACCCAGTACTTC.

The gene calls are TRBV6-6 and TRBJ2-1; 9 positions agree with TRBD1. Germline-derived CDR1 and CDR2 are MNHNY and SVGAGI (reference sequence). This CDR3 region has 16 residues. J gave up 10 bases and V 6 bases, and 16 bases lay outside the gene matches. CDR3 amino acids: CASRRQGQGEVGEQFF. The CDR3 coding sequence is TGTGCCAGCAGACGACAGGGACAGGGAGAAGTGGGCGAGCAGTTCTTC.

This clone has just one count. The genes are TRBV27 and TRBJ2-5; possible D gene TRBD2, 5 bases. Germline CDR1 reads MNHEY; CDR2 reads SMNVEV (reference sequence). V lost 5 bases, J lost 7 bases, and 17 bases lay in between. The CDR3 has 14 residues. CDR3 in amino acids: CASSPRLGRGTQYF. The DNA of the CDR3 is TGTGCCAGCAGTCCCCGCCTTGGTCGGGGGACCCAGTACTTC.

J is TRBJ2-1 and V is TRBV7-3, with D perhaps TRBD2 (6 bases). Germline-derived CDR1 and CDR2 are SGHTA and FQGTGA. V lost 1 base and J 7 bases, leaving 8 bases between the germline ends. CDR3 length: 13 amino acids. The CDR3 loop is CASSLNRGNEQFF. CDR3 bases: TGTGCCAGCAGCTTAAATCGGGGGAATGAGCAGTTCTTC.

This clone has a single count. The chain links TRBV15 to TRBJ2-7; no reliable D call. V lost 0 bases and J lost 6, with 9 bases in between. The CDR3 totals 13 residues. Germline V gene data show CDR1 as LNHNV and CDR2 as YYDKDF (reference sequence). The CDR3 here is CATSRDLESEQYF. The CDR3 DNA sequence: TGTGCCACCAGCAGAGATCTGGAGTCCGAGCAGTACTTC. The full variable domain, in which reference TRBV15 and TRBJ2-7 provide the parts outside the CDR3, is DAMVIQNPRYQVTQFGKPVTLSCSQTLNHNVMYWYQQKSSQAPKLLFHYYDKDFNNEADTPDNFQSRRPNTSFCFLDIRSPGLGDTAMYLCATSRDLESEQYFGPGTRLTVT.